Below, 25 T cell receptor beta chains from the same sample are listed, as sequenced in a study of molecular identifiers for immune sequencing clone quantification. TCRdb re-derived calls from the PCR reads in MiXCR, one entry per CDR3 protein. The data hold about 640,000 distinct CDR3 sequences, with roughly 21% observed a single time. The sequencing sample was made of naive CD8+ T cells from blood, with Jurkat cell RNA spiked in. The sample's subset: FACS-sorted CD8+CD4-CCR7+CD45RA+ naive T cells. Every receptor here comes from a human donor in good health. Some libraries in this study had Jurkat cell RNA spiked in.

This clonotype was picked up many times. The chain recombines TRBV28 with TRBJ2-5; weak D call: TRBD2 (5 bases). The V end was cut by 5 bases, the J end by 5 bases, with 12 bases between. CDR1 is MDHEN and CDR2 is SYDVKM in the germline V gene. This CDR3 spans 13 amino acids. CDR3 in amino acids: CASSRDWRETQYF. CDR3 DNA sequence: TGTGCCAGCAGTCGGGATTGGAGGGAGACCCAGTACTTC.

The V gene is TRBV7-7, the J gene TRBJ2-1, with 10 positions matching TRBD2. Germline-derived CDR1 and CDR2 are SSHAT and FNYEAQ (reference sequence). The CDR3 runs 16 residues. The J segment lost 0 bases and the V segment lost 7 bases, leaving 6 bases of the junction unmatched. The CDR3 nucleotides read TGTGCCAGCACCCCACTAGCGGGGACCTCCTACAATGAGCAGTTCTTC. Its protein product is CASTPLAGTSYNEQFF.

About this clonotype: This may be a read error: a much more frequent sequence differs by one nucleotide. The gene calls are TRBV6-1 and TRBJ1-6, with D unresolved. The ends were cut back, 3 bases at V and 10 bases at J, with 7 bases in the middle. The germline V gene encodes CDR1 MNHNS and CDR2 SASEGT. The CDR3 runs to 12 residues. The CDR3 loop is CASSDGGSPLHF. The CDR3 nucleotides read TGTGCCAGCAGTGACGGTGGGTCACCCCTCCACTTT.

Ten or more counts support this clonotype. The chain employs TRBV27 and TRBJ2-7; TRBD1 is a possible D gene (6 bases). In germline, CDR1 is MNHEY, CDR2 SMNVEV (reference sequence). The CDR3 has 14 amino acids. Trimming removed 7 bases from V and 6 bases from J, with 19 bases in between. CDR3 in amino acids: CASTEGAGVVEQYF. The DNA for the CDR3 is TGTGCCAGCACTGAAGGAGCAGGGGTGGTCGAGCAGTACTTC.

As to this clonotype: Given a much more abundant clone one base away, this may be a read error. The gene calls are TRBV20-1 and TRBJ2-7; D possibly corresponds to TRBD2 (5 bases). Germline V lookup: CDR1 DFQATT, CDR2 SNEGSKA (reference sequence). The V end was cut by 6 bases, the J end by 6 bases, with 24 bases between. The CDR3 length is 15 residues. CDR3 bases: TGCAGTGCCCTCCTTAACGGGAAGAGTGTAGGCGAGCAGTACTTC. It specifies CSALLNGKSVGEQYF.

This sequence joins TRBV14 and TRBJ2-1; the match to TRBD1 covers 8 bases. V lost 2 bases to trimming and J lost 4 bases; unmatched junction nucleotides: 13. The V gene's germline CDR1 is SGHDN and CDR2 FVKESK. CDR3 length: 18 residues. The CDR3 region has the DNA TGTGCCAGCAGCCAATCGGCGCAGCGAGACAGGGGTTACAATGAGCAGTTCTTC. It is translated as CASSQSAQRDRGYNEQFF.

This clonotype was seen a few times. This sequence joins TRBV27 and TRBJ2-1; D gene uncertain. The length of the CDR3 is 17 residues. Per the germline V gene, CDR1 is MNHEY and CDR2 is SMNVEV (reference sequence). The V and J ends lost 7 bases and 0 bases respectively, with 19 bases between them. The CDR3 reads CASTPKGSWGSYNEQFF. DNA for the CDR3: TGTGCCAGCACCCCGAAGGGATCCTGGGGCTCCTACAATGAGCAGTTCTTC.

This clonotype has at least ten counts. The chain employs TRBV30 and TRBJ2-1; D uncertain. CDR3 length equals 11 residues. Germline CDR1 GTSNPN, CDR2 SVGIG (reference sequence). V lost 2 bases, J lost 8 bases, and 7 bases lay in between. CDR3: CAWSPSDEQFF. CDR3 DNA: TGTGCCTGGAGTCCCTCTGATGAGCAGTTCTTC.

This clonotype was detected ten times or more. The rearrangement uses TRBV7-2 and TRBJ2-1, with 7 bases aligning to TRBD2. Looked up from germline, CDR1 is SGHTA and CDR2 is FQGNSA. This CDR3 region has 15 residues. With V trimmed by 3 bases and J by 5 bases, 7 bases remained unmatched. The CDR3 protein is CASSLWAGADNEQFF. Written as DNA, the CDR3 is TGTGCCAGCAGCTTGTGGGCGGGAGCAGACAATGAGCAGTTCTTC.

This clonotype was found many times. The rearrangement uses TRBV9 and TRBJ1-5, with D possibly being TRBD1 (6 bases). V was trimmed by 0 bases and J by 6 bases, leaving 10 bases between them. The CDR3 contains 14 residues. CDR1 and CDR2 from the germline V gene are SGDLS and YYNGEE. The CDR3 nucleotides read TGTGCCAGCAGCGTAGGTGGGGGCAGTCAGCCCCAGCATTTT. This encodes CASSVGGGSQPQHF. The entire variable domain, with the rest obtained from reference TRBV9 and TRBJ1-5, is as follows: DSGVTQTPKHLITATGQRVTLRCSPRSGDLSVYWYQQSLDQGLQFLIQYYNGEERAKGNILERFSAQQFPDLHSELNLSSLELGDSALYFCASSVGGGSQPQHFGDGTRLSIL.

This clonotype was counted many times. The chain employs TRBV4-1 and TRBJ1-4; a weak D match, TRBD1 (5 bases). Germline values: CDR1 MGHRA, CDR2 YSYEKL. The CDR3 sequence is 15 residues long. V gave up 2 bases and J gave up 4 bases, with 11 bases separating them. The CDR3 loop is CASSQLGPFNEKLFF. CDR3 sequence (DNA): TGCGCCAGCAGCCAACTGGGACCATTTAATGAAAAACTGTTTTTT.

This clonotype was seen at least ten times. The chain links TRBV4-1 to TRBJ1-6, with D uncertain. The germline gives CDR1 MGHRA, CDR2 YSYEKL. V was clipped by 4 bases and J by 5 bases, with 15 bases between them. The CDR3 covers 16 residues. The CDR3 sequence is CASSPIKGRNNSPLHF. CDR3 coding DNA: TGCGCCAGCAGCCCGATCAAGGGCAGGAATAATTCACCCCTCCACTTT.

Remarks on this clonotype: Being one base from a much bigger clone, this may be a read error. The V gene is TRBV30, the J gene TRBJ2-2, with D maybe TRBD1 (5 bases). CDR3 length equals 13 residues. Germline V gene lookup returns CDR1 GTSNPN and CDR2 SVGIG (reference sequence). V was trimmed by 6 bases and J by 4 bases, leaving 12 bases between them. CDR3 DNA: TGTGCCTGCCCGACAGAGATCACCGGGGAGCTGTTTTTT. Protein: CACPTEITGELFF.

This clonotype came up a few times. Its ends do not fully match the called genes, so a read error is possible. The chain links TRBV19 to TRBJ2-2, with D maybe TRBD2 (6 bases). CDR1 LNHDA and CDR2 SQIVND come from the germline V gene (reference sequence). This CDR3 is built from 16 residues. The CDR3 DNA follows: TGTGCCAGTAGTAATCCTCCAGTCGGGGTGGGCGGGGAGCCGTTTTTT. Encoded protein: CASSNPPVGVGGEPFF.

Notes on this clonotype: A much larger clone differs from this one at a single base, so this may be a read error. The DNA of the CDR3 is TGTGCCATCAGCAGTAGGACACGGGGGGCAGATACGCAGTATTTT. As protein: CAISSRTRGADTQYF. This chain connects TRBV10-3 to TRBJ2-3; 7 bases align to TRBD2. The germline V gene encodes CDR1 ENHRY and CDR2 SYGVKD. The CDR3 is 15 amino acids. J lost 4 bases, V lost 6 bases, and 10 bases had no gene match.

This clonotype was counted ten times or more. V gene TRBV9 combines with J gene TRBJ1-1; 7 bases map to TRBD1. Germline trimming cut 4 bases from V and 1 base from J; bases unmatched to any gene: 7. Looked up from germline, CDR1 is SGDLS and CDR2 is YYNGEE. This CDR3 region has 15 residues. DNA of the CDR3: TGTGCCAGCAGCCCAGGGACAGCGACGAACACTGAAGCTTTCTTT. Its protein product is CASSPGTATNTEAFF.

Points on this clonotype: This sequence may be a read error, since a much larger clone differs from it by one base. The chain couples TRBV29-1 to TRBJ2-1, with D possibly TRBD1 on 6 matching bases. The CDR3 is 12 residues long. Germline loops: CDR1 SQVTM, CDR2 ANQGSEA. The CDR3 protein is CSVELQGNEQLF. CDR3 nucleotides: TGCAGCGTTGAATTACAGGGTAATGAGCAGCTCTTC.

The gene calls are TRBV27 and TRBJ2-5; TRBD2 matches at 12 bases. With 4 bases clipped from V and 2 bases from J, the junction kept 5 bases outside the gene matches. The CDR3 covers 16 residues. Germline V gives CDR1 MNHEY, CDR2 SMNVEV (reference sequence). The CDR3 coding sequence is TGTGCCAGCAGTTCAAGACTAGCGGGGGCACAAGAGACCCAGTACTTC. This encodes CASSSRLAGAQETQYF.

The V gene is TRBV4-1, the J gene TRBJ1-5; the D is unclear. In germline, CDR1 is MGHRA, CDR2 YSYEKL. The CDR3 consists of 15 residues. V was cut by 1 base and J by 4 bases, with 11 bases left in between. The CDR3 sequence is CASSQAGVGNQPQHF. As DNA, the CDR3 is TGCGCCAGCAGCCAAGCTGGGGTGGGTAATCAGCCCCAGCATTTT.

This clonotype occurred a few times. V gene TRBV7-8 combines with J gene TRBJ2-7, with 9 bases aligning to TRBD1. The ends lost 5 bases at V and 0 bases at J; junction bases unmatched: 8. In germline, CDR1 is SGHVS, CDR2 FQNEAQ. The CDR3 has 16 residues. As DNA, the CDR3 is TGTGCCAGCAGCCCCATAGACAGGGGGAACTCCTACGAGCAGTACTTC. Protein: CASSPIDRGNSYEQYF.

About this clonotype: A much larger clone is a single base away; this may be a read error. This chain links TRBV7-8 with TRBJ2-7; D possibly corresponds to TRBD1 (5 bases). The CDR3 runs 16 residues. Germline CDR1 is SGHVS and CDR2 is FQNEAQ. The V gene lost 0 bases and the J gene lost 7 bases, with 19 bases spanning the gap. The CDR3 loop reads CASSLAGHRMRVEQYF. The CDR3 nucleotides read TGTGCCAGCAGCTTAGCCGGACACCGAATGAGAGTAGAGCAGTACTTC.

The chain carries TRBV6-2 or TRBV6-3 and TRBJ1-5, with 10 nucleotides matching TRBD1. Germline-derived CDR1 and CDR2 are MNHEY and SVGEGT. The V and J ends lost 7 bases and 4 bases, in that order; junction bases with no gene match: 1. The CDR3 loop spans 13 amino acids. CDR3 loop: CASMGQGNQPQHF. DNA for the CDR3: TGTGCCAGCATGGGACAGGGGAATCAGCCCCAGCATTTT.

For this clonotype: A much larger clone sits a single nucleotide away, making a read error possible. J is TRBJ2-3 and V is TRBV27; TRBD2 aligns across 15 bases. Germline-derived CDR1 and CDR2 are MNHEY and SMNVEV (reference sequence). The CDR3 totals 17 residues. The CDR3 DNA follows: TGTGCCAGCAGTGCGGGGGGACTAGCGGGGGGTGCAGATACGCGGTATTTT. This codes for CASSAGGLAGGADTRYF.

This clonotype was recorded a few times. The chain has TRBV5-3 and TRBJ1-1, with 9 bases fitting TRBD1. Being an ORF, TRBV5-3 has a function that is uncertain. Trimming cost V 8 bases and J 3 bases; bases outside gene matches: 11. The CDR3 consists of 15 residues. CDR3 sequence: CASSGVTGGDTEAFF. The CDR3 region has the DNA TGTGCCAGCAGCGGAGTTACAGGGGGCGACACTGAAGCTTTCTTT.

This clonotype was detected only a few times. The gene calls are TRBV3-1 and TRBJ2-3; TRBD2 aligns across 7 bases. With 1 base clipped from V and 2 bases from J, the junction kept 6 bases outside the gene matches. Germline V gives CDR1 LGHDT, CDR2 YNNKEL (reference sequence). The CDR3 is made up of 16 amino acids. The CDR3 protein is CASSQGGGPHTDTQYF. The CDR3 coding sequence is TGTGCCAGCAGCCAAGGGGGGGGACCTCACACAGATACGCAGTATTTT.